This TCR beta chain was profiled in a study of blood T cell repertoires in COVID-19. The overall study: Samples representing acute and convalescent COVID-19 were sourced from the United States, Italy and Spain. The cDNA or gDNA used as material had been derived from T cells, B-cell-depleted T cells, or PBMCs.

From germline, CDR1 is MNHEY and CDR2 SVGAGI. The junction had 5 bases not matched to a gene; V was cut back by 5 bases and J by 1 base. CDR3 size: 15 residues. TCRdb's copy holds only in-frame clones and misses some; the assay was immunoSEQ multiplex PCR. The repertoire consists of approximately 120,000 clones, with 80% to 90% occurring once and the leading ten covering 7.9%. The sample comprised peripheral blood. The chain employs TRBV6-5 and TRBJ2-7; 10 nucleotides align to TRBD2. This receptor was taken from a woman older than 75 with active or convalescent COVID-19. CDR3 nucleotides: TGTGCCAGCAGTCGACTAGCGGGTGATTCCTACGAGCAGTACTTC. Translated: CASSRLAGDSYEQYF.